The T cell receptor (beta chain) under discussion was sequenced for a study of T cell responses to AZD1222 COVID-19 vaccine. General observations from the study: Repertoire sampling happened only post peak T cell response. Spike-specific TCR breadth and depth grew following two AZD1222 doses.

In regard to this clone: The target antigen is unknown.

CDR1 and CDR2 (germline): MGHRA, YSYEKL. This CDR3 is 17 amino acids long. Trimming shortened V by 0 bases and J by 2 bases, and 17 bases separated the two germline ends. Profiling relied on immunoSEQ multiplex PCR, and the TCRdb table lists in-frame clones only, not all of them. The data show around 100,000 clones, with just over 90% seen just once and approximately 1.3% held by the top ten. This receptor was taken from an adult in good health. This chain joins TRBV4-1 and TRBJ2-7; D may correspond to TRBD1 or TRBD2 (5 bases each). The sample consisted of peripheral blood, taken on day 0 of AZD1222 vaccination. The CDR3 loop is CASSQERGEGRTYEQYF. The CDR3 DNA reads TGCGCCAGCAGCCAAGAGCGAGGGGAAGGTAGGACCTACGAGCAGTACTTC.